The 17 T cell receptor beta chains presented below share a single source sample, sequenced in a study of a mutant IDH1 vaccine in newly diagnosed glioma. These receptors' targets are unknown. Time point here: week 5, during vaccination. Vaccination comprised doses that each held 300 ug of mutant IDH1 20-mer peptide, plus topical imiquimod. The data were produced by immunoSEQ multiplex PCR, yet TCRdb's version contains in-frame clones alone and is incomplete. The sample has about 36,000 clones; approximately 80% are singletons. Sequences were derived from PBMCs, sampled from a glioma patient whose treatment included an IDH1 peptide vaccine. These receptors all come from a man aged 45 to 65 with glioma.

The V and J genes are TRBV2 and TRBJ2-7; no reliable D call. This CDR3 comprises 11 residues. The germline V gene has CDR1 SNHLY and CDR2 FYNNEI. V was shortened by 7 bases and J by 4 bases, with 8 bases between the two germline ends. DNA for the CDR3: TGTGCCAGCACCGGTTATTACGAGCAGTACTTC. It encodes CASTGYYEQYF.

The chain combines TRBV5-8 with TRBJ1-2; D unclear. This CDR3 spans 16 amino acids. The germline V and J ends were trimmed by 0 bases and 7 bases, with 19 bases remaining between them. Germline V gene data show CDR1 as SGHTS and CDR2 as YDEGEE. The chain's CDR3 is CASSLDFSANYLGYTF. CDR3 DNA: TGTGCCAGCAGCTTGGATTTTTCCGCTAACTATCTTGGCTACACCTTC.

The chain uses TRBV9 and TRBJ2-2; D is unclear. V was trimmed by 6 bases and J by 7 bases, leaving 19 bases between them. Germline assignment: CDR1 SGDLS and CDR2 YYNGEE. The CDR3 is 15 residues long. DNA of the CDR3: TGTGCCAGCAACCCGGGTCTAGAAAGAGACGGGGAGCTGTTTTTT. It translates to CASNPGLERDGELFF.

The chain employs TRBV5-1 and TRBJ2-3; a possible D gene is TRBD2 (5 bases). V shed 2 bases and J shed 2 bases, with 9 bases lying between them. Germline CDR1 and CDR2: SGHRS and YFSETQ. The CDR3 sequence is 14 residues long. CDR3 sequence (DNA): TGCGCCAGCAGCTTAAGACTACTCACAGATACGCAGTATTTT. It encodes CASSLRLLTDTQYF.

The chain combines TRBV5-1 with TRBJ2-7, with a tentative D call TRBD1 (6 bases). V was pared by 0 bases and J by 4 bases, with 11 bases between. Germline loops: CDR1 SGHRS, CDR2 YFSETQ. This CDR3 has 14 amino acids. CDR3 nucleotide sequence: TGCGCCAGCAGCTTGGGGCTACAGGGTTACGAGCAGTACTTC. This gives the protein CASSLGLQGYEQYF.

This chain uses TRBV2 with TRBJ2-5; D gene ambiguous. This CDR3 contains 14 residues. Trimming stripped 7 bases from V and 0 bases from J, with 12 bases between. Germline values: CDR1 SNHLY, CDR2 FYNNEI. The CDR3 spells CASTGQLYQETQYF. CDR3 in DNA: TGTGCCAGCACCGGGCAGTTGTACCAAGAGACCCAGTACTTC.

V usage is TRBV5-1 and J usage is TRBJ1-2; tentatively, D is TRBD1 (5 bases). Trimming took off 0 bases at V and 7 bases at J, with 16 bases between the two ends. Germline lookup yields CDR1 SGHRS and CDR2 YFSETQ. The CDR3 loop spans 15 amino acids. CDR3 DNA: TGCGCCAGCAGCTTGGCATCGGGAGGGGCCGGTGGCTACACCTTC. It encodes CASSLASGGAGGYTF.

The gene calls are TRBV19 and TRBJ1-4, with TRBD1 as a possible D gene (6 bases). Deletions cut 8 bases from V and 8 bases from J, with 24 bases between. This CDR3 is 16 amino acids long. Germline V gene lookup returns CDR1 LNHDA and CDR2 SQIVND (reference sequence). The CDR3 DNA is TGTGCCAGTCAACCCCGCAAGGGGGGCGAAAGGGAAAAACTGTTTTTT. Protein sequence: CASQPRKGGEREKLFF.

CDR3 sequence reads: CASSWDSYNEQFF. DNA of the CDR3: TGTGCCAGCAGCTGGGACAGTTACAATGAGCAGTTCTTC. This rearrangement joins TRBV5-6 to TRBJ2-1, with 7 bases fitting TRBD1. The V gene end was trimmed by 3 bases and the J gene end by 4 bases; junction bases not matched to a gene: 1. Germline CDR1 is SGHDT and CDR2 is YYEEEE. The CDR3 length is 13 residues.

The rearrangement uses TRBV5-4 and TRBJ2-5, with D maybe TRBD2 (5 bases). Germline V gene sequence: CDR1 SGHNT, CDR2 YYREEE (reference sequence). Trimming shortened V by 4 bases and J by 6 bases, and 16 bases separated the two germline ends. The CDR3 consists of 14 residues. Written as DNA, the CDR3 is TGTGCCAGCAGCCAAGCTAGCTATCGACAGACCCAGTACTTC. It translates to CASSQASYRQTQYF.

By sample fraction, this clone is hyperexpanded (1% or more). The genes are TRBV15 and TRBJ2-2; tentatively, D is TRBD1 (6 bases). Trimming cost V 0 bases and J 4 bases, with 9 bases left between them. The V gene's germline CDR1 is LNHNV and CDR2 YYDKDF (reference sequence). This CDR3 contains 15 residues. CDR3 loop: CATSREAGATGELFF. The CDR3 nucleotides read TGTGCCACCAGCAGAGAGGCAGGGGCCACCGGGGAGCTGTTTTTT.

The chain uses TRBV19 and TRBJ1-1, with 11 bases matching TRBD1. The CDR3 has 19 residues. V dropped 6 bases and J dropped 4; count of bases not matched to a gene: 19. Germline assignment: CDR1 LNHDA and CDR2 SQIVND (reference sequence). The CDR3 sequence: CASSNMYRDRGESATEAFF. CDR3 coding DNA: TGTGCCAGTAGCAACATGTACCGGGACAGGGGGGAAAGTGCCACTGAAGCTTTCTTT.

Here the CDR3 reads CASSPRAPNEKLFF. The CDR3 DNA is TGTGCCAGCTCACCCCGGGCCCCTAATGAAAAACTGTTTTTT. The chain joins TRBV18 to TRBJ1-4; D call uncertain. The CDR3 covers 14 residues. The V gene's germline CDR1 is KGHSH and CDR2 LQKENI. The ends were cut back, 3 bases at V and 3 bases at J, with 8 bases in the middle.

The chain recombines TRBV19 with TRBJ2-5; D gene uncertain. Germline CDR1 is LNHDA and CDR2 is SQIVND (reference sequence). V was cut by 2 bases and J by 5 bases, with 12 bases left in between. The CDR3 is made up of 14 amino acids. CDR3 nucleotide sequence: TGTGCCAGTAGTATAAGCATCAGGTGGGAGACCCAGTACTTC. It codes for CASSISIRWETQYF.

DNA of the CDR3: TGCGCCAGCAGCCTGCGGGACAGACGGCGAAATGAGCAGTTCTTC. Encoded protein: CASSLRDRRRNEQFF. The rearrangement uses TRBV4-1 and TRBJ2-1; D is perhaps TRBD1 (7 bases). This CDR3 region has 15 residues. CDR1 and CDR2 (germline): MGHRA, YSYEKL. V lost 4 bases and J 7 bases, leaving 17 bases between the germline ends.

The chain links TRBV29-1 to TRBJ1-2; TRBD1 matches 8 bases. The V segment lost 3 bases and the J segment 7 bases; nucleotides outside the gene matches: 7. Germline-derived CDR1 and CDR2 are SQVTM and ANQGSEA. The CDR3 loop spans 13 amino acids. The CDR3 here is CSVEIGQGFGYTF. In DNA, the CDR3 is TGCAGCGTTGAGATCGGACAGGGATTTGGCTACACCTTC.

This chain links TRBV4-1 with TRBJ1-5; D gene ambiguous. The length of the CDR3 is 15 residues. Between the trimmed V and J ends, which lost 3 bases and 6 bases, there was a span of 15 bases. The germline CDR1 and CDR2 sequences are MGHRA and YSYEKL. CDR3 amino acids: CASSHLSPGPQPQHF. As DNA, the CDR3 is TGCGCCAGCAGCCACCTCTCCCCGGGCCCTCAGCCCCAGCATTTT.